These 3 T cell receptor beta chains share one sample of origin, sequenced in a study of T-cell memory formation after mild COVID-19. In TCRdb, the 5' RACE reads were re-called with MiXCR into one record per CDR3 protein. The sample records 400,000 to 500,000 distinct CDR3 sequences, 20% being singletons. Sequencing input: PBMCs or a T cell subset sorted from them (not recorded which). The receptors shown here come from an adult woman who had mild COVID-19 (a few samples of this study predate the infection). Cell type and time point are not known.

This clonotype was seen more than once but under ten times. V and J are TRBV18 and TRBJ1-2, with a tentative D call TRBD1 (6 bases). V dropped 3 bases and J dropped 6 bases, with 17 bases sitting between them. From germline, CDR1 is KGHSH and CDR2 LQKENI. This CDR3 contains 15 residues. In DNA, the CDR3 is TGTGCCAGCTCACCCTCCAGGGGACCATGGGATGGCTACACCTTC. Its translation: CASSPSRGPWDGYTF. Together with reference TRBV18 and TRBJ1-2, the CDR3 gives the full variable domain: NAGVMQNPRHLVRRRGQEARLRCSPMKGHSHVYWYRQLPEEGLKFMVYLQKENIIDESGMPKERFSAEFPKEGPSILRIQQVVRGDSAAYFCASSPSRGPWDGYTFGSGTRLTVV.

This chain connects TRBV24-1 to TRBJ2-1; D not certain. CDR1 and CDR2 from the germline V gene are KGHDR and SFDVKD. V was cut by 9 bases and J by 10 bases, with 12 bases left in between. This CDR3 contains 11 residues. CDR3 residues: CATGIAGEQFF. CDR3 bases: TGTGCCACCGGAATAGCCGGGGAGCAGTTCTTC.

This clonotype was counted a few times. V is TRBV20-1 and J is TRBJ2-2, with TRBD1 matching over 10 bases. The ends lost 6 bases at V and 1 base at J; junction bases unmatched: 5. CDR1 is DFQATT and CDR2 is SNEGSKA in the germline V gene (reference sequence). The CDR3 covers 15 residues. CDR3 loop: CSARDRGLNTGELFF. The DNA for the CDR3 is TGCAGTGCGCGGGACAGGGGACTGAACACCGGGGAGCTGTTTTTT.